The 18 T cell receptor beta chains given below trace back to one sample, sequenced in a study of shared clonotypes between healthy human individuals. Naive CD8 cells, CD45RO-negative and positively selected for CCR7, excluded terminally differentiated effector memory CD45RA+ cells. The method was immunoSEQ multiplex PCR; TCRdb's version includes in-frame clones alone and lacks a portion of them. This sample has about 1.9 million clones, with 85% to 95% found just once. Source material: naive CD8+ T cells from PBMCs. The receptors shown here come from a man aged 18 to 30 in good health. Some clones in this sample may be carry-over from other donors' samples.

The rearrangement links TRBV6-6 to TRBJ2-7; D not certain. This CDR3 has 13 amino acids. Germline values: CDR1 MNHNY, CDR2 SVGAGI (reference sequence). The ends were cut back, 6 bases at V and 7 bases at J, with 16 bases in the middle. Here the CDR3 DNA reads TGTGCCAGCAGCCTCCGACCGAATTTGGAGCAGTACTTC. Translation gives CASSLRPNLEQYF.

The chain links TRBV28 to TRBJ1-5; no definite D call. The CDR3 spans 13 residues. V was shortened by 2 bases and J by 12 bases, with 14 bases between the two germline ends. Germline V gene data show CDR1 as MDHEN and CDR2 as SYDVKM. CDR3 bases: TGTGCCAGCAGTTTAGAGGGTTTCGAAGGCCAGCATTTT. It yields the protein CASSLEGFEGQHF.

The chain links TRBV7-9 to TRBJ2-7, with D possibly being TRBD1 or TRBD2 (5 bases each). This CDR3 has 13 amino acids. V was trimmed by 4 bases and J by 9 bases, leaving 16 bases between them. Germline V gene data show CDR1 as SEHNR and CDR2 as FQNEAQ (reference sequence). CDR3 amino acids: CASSSGPVVWQYF. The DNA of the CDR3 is TGTGCCAGCAGCTCGGGACCGGTTGTTTGGCAGTACTTC.

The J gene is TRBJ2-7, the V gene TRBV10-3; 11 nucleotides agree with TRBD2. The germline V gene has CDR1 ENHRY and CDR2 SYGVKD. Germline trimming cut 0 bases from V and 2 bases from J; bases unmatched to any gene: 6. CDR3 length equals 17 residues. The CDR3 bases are TGTGCCATCAGTGAGTCAGGGACTAGCGGCTTACCCTACGAGCAGTACTTC. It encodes CAISESGTSGLPYEQYF.

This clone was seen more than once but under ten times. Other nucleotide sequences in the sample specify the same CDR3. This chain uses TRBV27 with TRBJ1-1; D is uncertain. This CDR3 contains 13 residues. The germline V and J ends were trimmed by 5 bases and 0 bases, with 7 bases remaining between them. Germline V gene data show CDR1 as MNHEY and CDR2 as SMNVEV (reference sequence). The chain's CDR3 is CASSRTVNTEAFF. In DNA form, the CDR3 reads TGTGCCAGCAGTCGGACTGTGAACACTGAAGCTTTCTTT.

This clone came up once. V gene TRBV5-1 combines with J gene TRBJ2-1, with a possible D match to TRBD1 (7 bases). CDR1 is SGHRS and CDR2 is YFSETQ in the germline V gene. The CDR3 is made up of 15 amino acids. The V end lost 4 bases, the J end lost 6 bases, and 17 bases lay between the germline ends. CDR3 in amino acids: CASSPSLAGGNEQFF. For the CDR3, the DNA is TGCGCCAGCAGCCCCTCACTAGCAGGGGGCAATGAGCAGTTCTTC.

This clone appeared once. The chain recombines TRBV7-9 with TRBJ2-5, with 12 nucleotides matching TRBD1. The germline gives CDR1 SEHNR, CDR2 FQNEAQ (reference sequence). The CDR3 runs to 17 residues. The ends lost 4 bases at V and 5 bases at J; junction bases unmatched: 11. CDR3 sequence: CASSSSLWDRGRETQYF. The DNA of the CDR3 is TGTGCCAGCAGCTCGTCATTATGGGACAGGGGGCGCGAGACCCAGTACTTC.

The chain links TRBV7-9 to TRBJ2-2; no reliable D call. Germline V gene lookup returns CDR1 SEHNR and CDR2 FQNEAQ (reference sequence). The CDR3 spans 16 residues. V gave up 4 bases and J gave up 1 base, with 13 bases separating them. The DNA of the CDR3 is TGTGCCAGCAGCTGGGTGTGGGAATGGAACACCGGGGAGCTGTTTTTT. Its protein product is CASSWVWEWNTGELFF.

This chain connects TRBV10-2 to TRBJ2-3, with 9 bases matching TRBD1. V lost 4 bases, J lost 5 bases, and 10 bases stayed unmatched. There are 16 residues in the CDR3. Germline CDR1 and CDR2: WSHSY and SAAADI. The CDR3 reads CASSGGQGTTRDTQYF. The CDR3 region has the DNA TGCGCCAGCAGTGGGGGACAGGGTACTACTCGAGATACGCAGTATTTT.

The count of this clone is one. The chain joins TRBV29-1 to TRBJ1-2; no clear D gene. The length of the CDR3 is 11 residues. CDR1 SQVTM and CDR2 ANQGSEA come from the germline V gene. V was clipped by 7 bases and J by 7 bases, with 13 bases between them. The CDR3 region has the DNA TGCAGCGGACTATATACGGGTGGCTACACCTTC. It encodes CSGLYTGGYTF.

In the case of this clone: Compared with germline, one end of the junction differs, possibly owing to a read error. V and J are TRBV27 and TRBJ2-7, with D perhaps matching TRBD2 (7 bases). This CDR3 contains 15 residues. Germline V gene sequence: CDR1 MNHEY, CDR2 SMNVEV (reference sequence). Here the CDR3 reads CASRSQGGPSHEQYF. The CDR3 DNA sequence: TGTGCCAGCAGGTCACAGGGAGGGCCCTCCCACGAGCAGTACTTC.

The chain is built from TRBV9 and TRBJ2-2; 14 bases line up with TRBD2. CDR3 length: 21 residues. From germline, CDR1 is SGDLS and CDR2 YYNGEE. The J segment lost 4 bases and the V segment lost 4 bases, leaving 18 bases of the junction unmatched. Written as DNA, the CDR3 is TGTGCCAGCAGCCCACAGTCCGGGACTAGCGGGAGTCGCTTGGGCACCGGGGAGCTGTTTTTT. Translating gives CASSPQSGTSGSRLGTGELFF.

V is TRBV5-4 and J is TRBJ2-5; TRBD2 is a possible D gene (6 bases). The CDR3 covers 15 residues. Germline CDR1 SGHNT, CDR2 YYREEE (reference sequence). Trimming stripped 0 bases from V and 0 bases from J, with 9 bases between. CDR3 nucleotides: TGTGCCAGCAGCTTGGCCGGCGGGAACCAAGAGACCCAGTACTTC. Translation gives CASSLAGGNQETQYF.

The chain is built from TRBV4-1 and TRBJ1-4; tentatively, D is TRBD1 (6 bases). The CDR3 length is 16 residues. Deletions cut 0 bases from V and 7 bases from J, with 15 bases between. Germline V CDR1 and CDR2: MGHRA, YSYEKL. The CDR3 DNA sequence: TGCGCCAGCAGCCAAGATAGTGGGACACTAGGTGAAAAACTGTTTTTT. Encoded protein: CASSQDSGTLGEKLFF.

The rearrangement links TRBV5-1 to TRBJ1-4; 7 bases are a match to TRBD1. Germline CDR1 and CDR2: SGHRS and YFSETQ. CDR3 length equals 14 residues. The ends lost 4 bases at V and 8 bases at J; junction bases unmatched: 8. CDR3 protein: CASSPDRVQEKLFF. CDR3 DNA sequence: TGCGCCAGCAGCCCCGACAGGGTACAAGAAAAACTGTTTTTT.

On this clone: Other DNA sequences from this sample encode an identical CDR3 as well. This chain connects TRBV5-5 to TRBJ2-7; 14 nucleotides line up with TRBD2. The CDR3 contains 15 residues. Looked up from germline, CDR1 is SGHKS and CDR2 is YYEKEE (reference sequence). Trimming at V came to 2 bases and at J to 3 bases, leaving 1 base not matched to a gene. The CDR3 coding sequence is TGTGCCAGCAGCTTTGGACTAGCGGGAGGCTACGAGCAGTACTTC. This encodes CASSFGLAGGYEQYF.

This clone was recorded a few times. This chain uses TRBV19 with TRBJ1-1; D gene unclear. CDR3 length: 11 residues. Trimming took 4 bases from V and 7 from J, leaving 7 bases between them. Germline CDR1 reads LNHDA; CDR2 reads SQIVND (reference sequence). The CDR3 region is CASSSAVEAFF. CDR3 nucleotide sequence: TGTGCCAGTAGTAGCGCAGTTGAAGCTTTCTTT.

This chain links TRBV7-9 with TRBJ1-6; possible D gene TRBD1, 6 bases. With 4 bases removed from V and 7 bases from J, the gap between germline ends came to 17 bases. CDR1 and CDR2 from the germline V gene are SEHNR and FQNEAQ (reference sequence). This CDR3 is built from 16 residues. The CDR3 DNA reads TGTGCCAGCAGCTCCACCGACAGGTCCAGAAATTCACCCCTCCACTTT. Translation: CASSSTDRSRNSPLHF.